This paragraph covers one T cell receptor (beta chain) sequence. Its cognate antigen is unknown. The data were obtained in a study of T cells in tuberculosis. In the study overall: The T cells targeted glucose monomycolate, a mycobacterial lipid, via CD1B. IGRA-negative adolescents, IGRA-positive adolescents with latent tuberculosis and adults with active tuberculosis formed this South African cohort. PBMC were archived before or within 7 days of starting treatment.

Per the germline V gene, CDR1 is SGHDT and CDR2 is YYEEEE. The CDR3 sequence is 14 residues long. Trimming pared 2 bases from V and 5 bases from J, leaving 10 bases between. Study findings and constraints: Smaller alpha distances in active tuberculosis partly reflected shorter CDR3-alpha lengths.

Sequencing was performed with immunoSEQ multiplex PCR; in TCRdb, only in-frame clones are kept and a portion is missing. The sample records tens of thousands of clones, approximately 94% being singletons. As for time point: new active TB diagnosis, blood taken before or within 7 days of starting treatment. The receptor comes from an adult with tuberculosis. The input for sequencing was PBMCs, taken at tuberculosis diagnosis. This chain joins TRBV5-6 and TRBJ1-4; D unclear. CDR3 DNA sequence: TGTGCCAGCAGCTTAAAGGAGGCGAATGAAAAACTGTTTTTT. It yields the protein CASSLKEANEKLFF.